Sequencing of this T cell receptor (beta chain) was carried out in a study of cytomegalovirus exposure and HLA in healthy donors. PCR used 60 Vbeta primers and 13 Jbeta primers. Using immunoSEQ multiplex PCR, the repertoire was profiled, and TCRdb retains in-frame clones only, with some absent. The sample carries some 150,000 clones, around four fifths recorded once. V shed 5 bases and J shed 5 bases, with 13 bases lying between them. The CDR3 is made up of 15 amino acids. Germline V CDR1 and CDR2: SGHVS, FNYEAQ. This chain connects TRBV7-6 to TRBJ1-6, with D tentatively TRBD1 (5 bases). The sequencing sample was made of PBMCs. The sequence came from a man between 25 and 39 years old in good health and CMV-seropositive. The CDR3 here is CASSLATDNNSPLHF. CDR3 nucleotide sequence: TGTGCCAGCAGCCTTGCGACAGACAATAATTCACCCCTCCACTTT.